This paragraph reports one T cell receptor (beta chain). This specimen comes from a study of CDR3 diversity in severe acne. Germline V gene sequence: CDR1 ENHRY, CDR2 SYGVKD. The CDR3 is 15 residues long. The trim removed 3 bases at V and 4 bases at J, leaving 8 bases unmatched. TCRdb recomputed calls from the PCR reads with MiXCR, one row per CDR3 protein. The data hold more than 70,000 distinct CDR3 sequences, with around 50% observed a single time. The rearrangement uses TRBV10-3 and TRBJ1-2; 7 bases match TRBD1. The receptor was derived from a male donor with severe acne vulgaris. Sequenced: blood. CDR3 DNA: TGTGCCATCAGTGAAGGGACAGCCGACCTCTATGGCTACACCTTC. Its translation is CAISEGTADLYGYTF.